This entry lists 29 T cell receptor beta chains sequenced from one sample in a study of T cell responses to AZD1222 COVID-19 vaccine. Sequencing was performed with immunoSEQ multiplex PCR; in TCRdb, only in-frame clones are kept and a portion is missing. Seen here are around 100,000 clones, roughly 84% observed once, and the top ten hold around 9.9%. Material: peripheral blood, obtained on day 0 of AZD1222 vaccination. The receptors originated from an adult in good health.

The chain links TRBV18 to TRBJ1-1; D is ambiguous. CDR3 length: 16 amino acids. V lost 1 base to trimming and J lost 0 bases, with 12 bases between them. CDR1 is KGHSH, CDR2 LQKENI, per germline. CDR3 coding DNA: TGTGCCAGCTCACCACAGGGTAGGGTCATGAACACTGAAGCTTTCTTT. This gives the protein CASSPQGRVMNTEAFF.

The chain is built from TRBV5-4 and TRBJ2-3, with a weak D call TRBD2 (6 bases). V lost 1 base and J lost 5, with 17 bases in between. Germline V gene sequence: CDR1 SGHNT, CDR2 YYREEE (reference sequence). The CDR3 runs to 16 residues. This CDR3 reads CASSLRAGGNVDTQYF. The CDR3 DNA follows: TGTGCCAGCAGCTTGCGAGCGGGCGGAAACGTAGATACGCAGTATTTT.

The V gene is TRBV29-1, the J gene TRBJ2-2; 8 bases match TRBD1. Germline CDR1 is SQVTM and CDR2 is ANQGSEA. Trimming cost V 4 bases and J 6 bases; bases outside gene matches: 7. The CDR3 covers 14 residues. CDR3 loop: CSVVETGVPGELFF. The CDR3 DNA reads TGCAGCGTTGTAGAGACAGGGGTCCCCGGGGAGCTGTTTTTT.

The chain joins TRBV28 to TRBJ1-6, with no clear D. Trimming took 6 bases from V and 8 from J, leaving 11 bases between them. The CDR3 has 13 residues. CDR1 is MDHEN, CDR2 SYDVKM, per germline. The CDR3 region is CASSQRWDSPLHF. The DNA of the CDR3 is TGTGCCAGCAGCCAGCGGTGGGATTCACCCCTCCACTTT. Variable domain in full (rest from reference TRBV28 and TRBJ1-6): DVKVTQSSRYLVKRTGEKVFLECVQDMDHENMFWYRQDPGLGLRLIYFSYDVKMKEKGDIPEGYSVSREKKERFSLILESASTNQTSMYLCASSQRWDSPLHFGNGTRLTVT.

The V call is TRBV5-1, the J call TRBJ2-3; 9 bases map to TRBD2. This CDR3 has 16 amino acids. Germline loops: CDR1 SGHRS, CDR2 YFSETQ. V was clipped by 6 bases and J by 2 bases; unmatched bases: 10. The CDR3 sequence: CASTGAGGLSTDTQYF. CDR3 nucleotide sequence: TGCGCCAGCACGGGAGCGGGGGGCCTTTCCACAGATACGCAGTATTTT. The full variable domain, its missing parts supplied by reference TRBV5-1 and TRBJ2-3, is KAGVTQTPRYLIKTRGQQVTLSCSPISGHRSVSWYQQTPGQGLQFLFEYFSETQRNKGNFPGRFSGRQFSNSRSEMNVSTLELGDSALYLCASTGAGGLSTDTQYFGPGTRLTVL.

This clone was counted a single time. This chain uses TRBV7-8 with TRBJ2-1; tentative D call: TRBD2 (7 bases). Deletions cut 2 bases from V and 10 bases from J, with 18 bases between. The CDR3 covers 15 residues. Germline V gene sequence: CDR1 SGHVS, CDR2 FQNEAQ. The CDR3 nucleotides read TGTGCCAGCAGCTTATTGGCGGGGGCCCTCAGAGAGCAGTTCTTC. Its translation: CASSLLAGALREQFF. Full variable domain (rest looked up from reference TRBV7-8 and TRBJ2-1): GAGVSQSPRYKVAKRGQDVALRCDPISGHVSLFWYQQALGQGPEFLTYFQNEAQLDKSGLPSDRFFAERPEGSVSTLKIQRTQQEDSAVYLCASSLLAGALREQFFGPGTRLTVL.

A few counts support this clone. This chain joins TRBV7-2 and TRBJ1-5, with D possibly matching TRBD1 (6 bases). Between the trimmed V and J ends, which lost 0 bases and 10 bases, there was a span of 19 bases. Germline V gives CDR1 SGHTA, CDR2 FQGNSA. This CDR3 comprises 16 residues. CDR3 sequence reads: CASSLAGGGALQPQHF. The CDR3 nucleotides read TGTGCCAGCAGCTTAGCGGGGGGGGGCGCCTTGCAACCCCAGCATTTT.

The chain joins TRBV24-1 to TRBJ2-7, with TRBD1 identical over 7 bases. V shed 0 bases and J 7 bases; nucleotides not matched to a gene: 2. The CDR3 runs to 13 residues. The germline CDR1 and CDR2 sequences are KGHDR and SFDVKD. Here the CDR3 reads CATSDLTGVEQYF. The CDR3 DNA reads TGTGCCACCAGTGATTTGACAGGGGTAGAGCAGTACTTC.

The V and J genes are TRBV18 and TRBJ2-5, with D possibly being TRBD1 (5 bases). With 4 bases removed from V and 5 bases from J, the gap between germline ends came to 11 bases. Germline CDR1 and CDR2: KGHSH and LQKENI. The CDR3 spans 13 residues. The CDR3 protein is CASSQTVTETQYF. The CDR3 DNA sequence: TGTGCCAGCTCACAGACAGTCACGGAGACCCAGTACTTC.

V is TRBV21-1 and J is TRBJ1-2. TRBV21-1 is classified as a pseudogene. CDR3 length equals 14 residues. The CDR3 DNA reads as TGTGCCAGCAGCAAGGGCAGGACCCACTATGGCTACACCTTC. Residues: CASSKGRTHYGYTF.

This clone appeared a few times. The J gene is TRBJ1-1, the V gene TRBV5-1; a possible D gene is TRBD1 (6 bases). This CDR3 has 17 residues. The germline V gene has CDR1 SGHRS and CDR2 YFSETQ. Trimming left V 6 bases short and J 5 bases short, with 26 bases between. DNA of the CDR3: TGCGCCAGCACCCGTGATCCCCCGCGGGGGGCCTTTACTGAAGCTTTCTTT. Amino acid sequence: CASTRDPPRGAFTEAFF.

The V gene is TRBV5-1, the J gene TRBJ2-7; TRBD1 matches at 7 bases. Losses at the gene ends were 1 base for V and 7 bases for J; bases not matched to a gene: 5. This CDR3 region has 13 residues. Germline V CDR1 and CDR2: SGHRS, YFSETQ. CDR3 coding DNA: TGCGCCAGCAGCTTGCAGGGGGTCAATGAGCAGTACTTC. Amino acids: CASSLQGVNEQYF.

The rearrangement uses TRBV19 and TRBJ2-5, with TRBD2 matching over 15 bases. The germline CDR1 and CDR2 sequences are LNHDA and SQIVND (reference sequence). Trimming removed 4 bases from V and 0 bases from J; junction bases left unmatched: 9. This CDR3 region has 19 residues. In nucleotides, the CDR3 is TGTGCCAGTAGTAGGAGGTGGACTAGCGGGGGGGCGTACCAAGAGACCCAGTACTTC. Translation gives CASSRRWTSGGAYQETQYF.

This chain uses TRBV5-8 with TRBJ1-5; D gene uncertain. V was cut by 2 bases and J by 0 bases, with 9 bases left in between. The CDR3 has 15 amino acids. CDR1 is SGHTS, CDR2 YDEGEE, per germline. DNA for the CDR3: TGTGCCAGCAGCTTCTCACAGAATAGCAATCAGCCCCAGCATTTT. It codes for CASSFSQNSNQPQHF. The variable domain in full, completed from reference TRBV5-8 and TRBJ1-5, reads EAGVTQSPTHLIKTRGQQATLRCSPISGHTSVYWYQQALGLGLQFLLWYDEGEERNRGNFPPRFSGRQFPNYSSELNVNALELEDSALYLCASSFSQNSNQPQHFGDGTRLSIL.

The rearrangement joins TRBV5-5 to TRBJ2-5; D gene uncertain. V was clipped by 0 bases and J by 4 bases, with 10 bases between them. The CDR3 is made up of 14 amino acids. Germline V gene lookup returns CDR1 SGHKS and CDR2 YYEKEE (reference sequence). The CDR3 reads CASSLEVSSETQYF. The DNA for the CDR3 is TGTGCCAGCAGCTTGGAGGTCTCATCAGAGACCCAGTACTTC.

CDR3 coding DNA: TGTGCCAGCAGTAGACAGGGTTATATGAATGGCTACACCTTC. Residues: CASSRQGYMNGYTF. The rearrangement joins TRBV28 to TRBJ1-2, with 7 positions matching TRBD1. Germline V gene lookup returns CDR1 MDHEN and CDR2 SYDVKM. This CDR3 contains 14 residues. The J segment lost 6 bases and the V segment lost 5 bases, leaving 9 bases of the junction unmatched.

The rearrangement joins TRBV6-5 to TRBJ1-1; 7 bases align to TRBD1. Trimming at V came to 5 bases and at J to 1 base, leaving 4 bases not matched to a gene. The germline CDR1 and CDR2 sequences are MNHEY and SVGAGI. The CDR3 spans 14 residues. CDR3 in amino acids: CASSRRTGNTEAFF. Here the CDR3 DNA reads TGTGCCAGCAGTAGACGGACAGGGAACACTGAAGCTTTCTTT.

The chain recombines TRBV6-5 with TRBJ1-2; D not certain. V was cut by 0 bases and J by 1 base, with 9 bases left in between. Germline V gene data show CDR1 as MNHEY and CDR2 as SVGAGI. The CDR3 runs to 15 residues. The CDR3 DNA sequence: TGTGCCAGCAGTTACTCGAGTTTGGGTAACTATGGCTACACCTTC. Translating it yields CASSYSSLGNYGYTF.

The rearrangement joins TRBV27 to TRBJ1-1; maybe TRBD1 (5 bases). V lost 8 bases, J lost 10 bases, and 17 bases lay in between. This CDR3 contains 12 residues. Germline CDR1 is MNHEY and CDR2 is SMNVEV (reference sequence). CDR3 amino acids: CASRTGGGGAFF. The CDR3 coding sequence is TGTGCCAGCCGCACCGGGGGTGGAGGAGCTTTCTTT.

V is TRBV28 and J is TRBJ1-5; weak D call: TRBD1 (5 bases). CDR3 length: 15 residues. The V gene lost 2 bases and the J gene lost 1 base, with 9 bases spanning the gap. In germline, CDR1 is MDHEN, CDR2 SYDVKM. CDR3 region: CASSLHGGSNQPQHF. CDR3 nucleotide sequence: TGTGCCAGCAGTTTACATGGGGGAAGCAATCAGCCCCAGCATTTT.

The V gene is TRBV6-5, the J gene TRBJ1-4; D call uncertain. V was cut by 2 bases and J by 5 bases, with 9 bases left in between. Germline V gives CDR1 MNHEY, CDR2 SVGAGI. The CDR3 contains 14 residues. CDR3 DNA: TGTGCCAGCAGTTACCTGCCCAGGAATGAAAAACTGTTTTTT. Protein: CASSYLPRNEKLFF.

This clone has just a few counts. The chain is built from TRBV30 and TRBJ2-7; either TRBD1 or TRBD2 may supply D (5 bases each). The V gene's germline CDR1 is GTSNPN and CDR2 SVGIG (reference sequence). The CDR3 covers 14 residues. V lost 3 bases to trimming and J lost 0 bases, with 12 bases between them. The CDR3 DNA sequence: TGTGCCTGGAGCGCTGGGACGGCCTCCTACGAGCAGTACTTC. Translation: CAWSAGTASYEQYF.

As concerns this clone: Just one base apart from a much larger clone, this may be a read error. The chain combines TRBV4-2 with TRBJ2-7; 10 nucleotides align to TRBD2. Germline V lookup: CDR1 LGHNA, CDR2 YNFKEQ. With 4 bases clipped from V and 2 bases from J, the junction kept 5 bases outside the gene matches. The CDR3 length is 15 residues. The CDR3 bases are TGTGCCAGCAGCCGATTAGCGGGAGGCGCCTACGAGCAGTACTTC. Protein product: CASSRLAGGAYEQYF.

The chain couples TRBV28 to TRBJ1-5; D is uncertain. CDR3 length equals 14 residues. V lost 7 bases and J 7 bases, leaving 17 bases between the germline ends. CDR1 MDHEN and CDR2 SYDVKM come from the germline V gene. CDR3 DNA: TGTGCCAGCATCGGGCAGGCTATTACGCAGCCCCAGCATTTT. This sequence encodes CASIGQAITQPQHF.

This clone was seen only a few times. J is TRBJ1-2 and V is TRBV28; tentatively, D is TRBD1 (5 bases). CDR1 and CDR2 (germline): MDHEN, SYDVKM. V was trimmed by 7 bases and J by 4 bases, leaving 13 bases between them. This CDR3 is 13 amino acids long. The CDR3 DNA reads as TGTGCCAGCAAGTCGCAGGGATTCTATGGCTACACCTTC. Translation: CASKSQGFYGYTF.

The CDR3 DNA is TGTGCCAGTAGTAGTCAGAATAGCAATCAGCCCCAGCATTTT. This codes for CASSSQNSNQPQHF. This rearrangement joins TRBV19 to TRBJ1-5; no reliable D call. The CDR3 loop spans 14 amino acids. V lost 4 bases and J 0 bases, leaving 7 bases between the germline ends. Germline V gene lookup returns CDR1 LNHDA and CDR2 SQIVND (reference sequence).

The rearrangement links TRBV7-3 to TRBJ2-1, with 12 bases aligning to TRBD2. Losses at the gene ends were 2 bases for V and 8 bases for J; bases not matched to a gene: 4. There are 15 residues in the CDR3. CDR1 and CDR2 from the germline V gene are SGHTA and FQGTGA. CDR3 DNA sequence: TGTGCCAGCAGCTTAGGTCCTAGCGGGAGGGATGAGCAGTTCTTC. This gives the protein CASSLGPSGRDEQFF. The full variable domain, completed using reference TRBV7-3 and TRBJ2-1, is GAGVSQTPSNKVTEKGKYVELRCDPISGHTALYWYRQSLGQGPEFLIYFQGTGAADDSGLPNDRFFAVRPEGSVSTLKIQRTERGDSAVYLCASSLGPSGRDEQFFGPGTRLTVL.

This clone has just a few counts. The rearrangement links TRBV3-1 (or the pseudogene TRBV3-2) to TRBJ1-3; 9 bases match TRBD1. CDR3 length: 14 residues. Germline CDR1 and CDR2: LGHDT and YNNKEL (reference sequence). V lost 6 bases, J lost 6 bases, and 6 bases stayed unmatched. In DNA form, the CDR3 reads TGTGCCAGCAGACCACAGGGGGCTGCAAACACCATATATTTT. This codes for CASRPQGAANTIYF.

The rearrangement uses TRBV29-1 and TRBJ2-7, with a possible D match to TRBD2 (5 bases). Trimming removed 7 bases from V and 0 bases from J, with 13 bases in between. The CDR3 totals 13 residues. In germline, CDR1 is SQVTM, CDR2 ANQGSEA. CDR3 bases: TGCAGCGGGGGTGCGGGTCTCTCCTACGAGCAGTACTTC. As protein: CSGGAGLSYEQYF.